This record covers a single TCR beta chain. Its antigen remains unidentified. The record originates from a study of T cell clonotyping in hematopoietic cell transplantation. Assay used: immunoSEQ multiplex PCR; TCRdb lists only in-frame clones, some missing. The data hold thousands of clones, with approximately 72% observed a single time. Findings and caveats of the study: Cells were unsorted, so CD4 and CD8 contributions were not separated.

Looked up from germline, CDR1 is MNHEY and CDR2 is SVGAGI. Germline trimming cut 5 bases from V and 3 bases from J; bases unmatched to any gene: 9. The CDR3 loop spans 15 amino acids. This chain uses TRBV6-5 with TRBJ2-5; the match to TRBD1 covers 7 bases. The source is a female patient aged 50 to 60 who had an allogeneic stem cell transplant, so the T cells may come from the graft donor. Some clones in this sample may be carry-over from other donors' samples. The sample consisted of PBMCs, taken 100 days after allogeneic stem cell transplant. The CDR3 loop is CASSTTGVPKETQYF. CDR3 nucleotide sequence: TGTGCCAGCAGTACAACAGGGGTGCCCAAAGAGACCCAGTACTTC.